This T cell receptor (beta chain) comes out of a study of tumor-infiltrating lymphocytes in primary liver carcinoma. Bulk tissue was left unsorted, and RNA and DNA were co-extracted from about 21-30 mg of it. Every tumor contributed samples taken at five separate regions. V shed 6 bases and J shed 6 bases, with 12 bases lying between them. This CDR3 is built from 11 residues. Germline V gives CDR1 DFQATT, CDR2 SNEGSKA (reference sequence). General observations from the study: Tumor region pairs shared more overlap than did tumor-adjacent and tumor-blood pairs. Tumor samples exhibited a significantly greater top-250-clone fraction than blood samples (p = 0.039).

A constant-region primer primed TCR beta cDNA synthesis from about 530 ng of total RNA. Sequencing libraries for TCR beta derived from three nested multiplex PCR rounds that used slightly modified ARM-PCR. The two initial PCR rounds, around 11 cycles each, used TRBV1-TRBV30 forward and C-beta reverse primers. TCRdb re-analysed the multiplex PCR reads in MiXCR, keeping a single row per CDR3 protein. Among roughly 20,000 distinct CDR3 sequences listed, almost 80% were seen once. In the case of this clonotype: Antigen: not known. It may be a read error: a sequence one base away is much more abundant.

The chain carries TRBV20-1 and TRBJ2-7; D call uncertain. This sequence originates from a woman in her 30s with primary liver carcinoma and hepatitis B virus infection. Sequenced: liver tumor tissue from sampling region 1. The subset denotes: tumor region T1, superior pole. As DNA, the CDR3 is TGCAGTGCCAGCTGTCGGCGCGAGCAGTACTTC. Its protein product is CSASCRREQYF.